This TCR beta chain was retrieved from a study of CD8 T cells in ankylosing spondylitis. Regarding the study as a whole: Seemingly characteristic of ankylosing spondylitis blood was a TCR beta motif consisting of 7 or 8 highly homologous variants. Disease-linked clones reportedly concentrated significantly in matched ankylosing spondylitis synovial fluid.

This clonotype was counted ten times or more. Its antigen remains unidentified. Trimming took 8 bases from V and 0 from J, leaving 16 bases between them. CDR3 length equals 15 residues. TCRdb redid the calling of the 5' RACE reads with MiXCR, one entry per CDR3 protein. The sample lists a few hundred thousand distinct CDR3 sequences, about 7.3% seen once, with approximately 14% in the top ten. The rearrangement links TRBV12-3 or TRBV12-4 to TRBJ1-2; D may be TRBD1 (5 bases). This clonotype was sampled from a male donor with ankylosing spondylitis. What was sequenced was blood, either unsorted or a sorted T cell fraction (not recorded which). CDR3 in amino acids: CASLGRGKANYGYTF. CDR3 nucleotides: TGTGCCAGCTTAGGGAGGGGAAAAGCTAACTATGGCTACACCTTC.